Listed here are 21 T cell receptor beta chains from one sample, sequenced in a study of T cells in Graves' hyperthyroidism and ophthalmopathy. Researchers amplified the TCR beta CDR3 regions from RNA transcripts. TCR CDR3 regions were first amplified by RT-PCR with HTBI primers. TCRdb used MiXCR to reprocess the multiplex PCR reads, holding one entry per CDR3 protein. The sample lists around 450,000 distinct CDR3 sequences, around a sixth occurring once. The sample was blood. The receptors stem from a woman between 18 and 29 years old with Graves' hyperthyroidism.

The J gene is TRBJ2-3, the V gene TRBV5-1; a possible D gene is TRBD2 (6 bases). V was pared by 2 bases and J by 2 bases, with 15 bases between. Germline loops: CDR1 SGHRS, CDR2 YFSETQ. There are 16 residues in the CDR3. As DNA, the CDR3 is TGCGCCAGCAGCTTTCCCCGGGACTCTAACACAGATACGCAGTATTTT. As protein: CASSFPRDSNTDTQYF.

This chain uses TRBV6-1 with TRBJ1-5, with TRBD1 as a possible D gene (5 bases). The V end was cut by 2 bases, the J end by 5 bases, with 13 bases between. CDR1 is MNHNS and CDR2 is SASEGT in the germline V gene. The CDR3 consists of 15 residues. The CDR3 nucleotides read TGTGCCAGCAGTGAATGGGGGGAACCCTATCAGCCCCAGCATTTT. Protein product: CASSEWGEPYQPQHF.

This clonotype showed up just once. The V call is TRBV6-5, the J call TRBJ1-2; maybe TRBD1 (5 bases). The CDR3 loop spans 13 amino acids. CDR1 is MNHEY, CDR2 SVGAGI, per germline. The V end lost 5 bases, the J end lost 8 bases, and 15 bases lay between the germline ends. Written as DNA, the CDR3 is TGTGCCAGCAGTAACGGGGGTGTCTGGGGCTACACCTTC. Amino acid sequence: CASSNGGVWGYTF.

J is TRBJ2-5 and V is TRBV5-1, with TRBD1 as a possible D gene (6 bases). The germline CDR1 and CDR2 sequences are SGHRS and YFSETQ. Deletions cut 0 bases from V and 2 bases from J, with 11 bases between. The CDR3 runs to 15 residues. DNA of the CDR3: TGCGCCAGCAGCTTGGGGTGGGGGCCGCAAGAGACCCAGTACTTC. This gives the protein CASSLGWGPQETQYF. Full variable domain (rest looked up from reference TRBV5-1 and TRBJ2-5): KAGVTQTPRYLIKTRGQQVTLSCSPISGHRSVSWYQQTPGQGLQFLFEYFSETQRNKGNFPGRFSGRQFSNSRSEMNVSTLELGDSALYLCASSLGWGPQETQYFGPGTRLLVL.

This clonotype has just a few counts. This chain joins TRBV6-1 and TRBJ1-6; D unresolved. From germline, CDR1 is MNHNS and CDR2 SASEGT. The CDR3 runs 14 residues. Trimming cost V 6 bases and J 11 bases, with 17 bases left between them. The CDR3: CASRAGNFGPPLHF. CDR3 sequence (DNA): TGTGCCAGCAGGGCGGGAAATTTCGGACCACCCCTCCACTTT.

This clonotype was observed many times. The chain combines TRBV7-9 with TRBJ2-7; 9 nucleotides line up with TRBD2. The V gene end was trimmed by 5 bases and the J gene end by 0 bases; junction bases not matched to a gene: 14. The CDR3 contains 18 residues. Germline-derived CDR1 and CDR2 are SEHNR and FQNEAQ (reference sequence). CDR3: CASSQQAGGPRSSYEQYF. The CDR3 DNA sequence: TGTGCCAGCAGCCAGCAGGCGGGAGGGCCTCGGAGCTCCTACGAGCAGTACTTC.

The J gene is TRBJ2-7, the V gene TRBV10-3, with a weak D call TRBD2 (5 bases). Trimming shortened V by 4 bases and J by 1 base, and 14 bases separated the two germline ends. This CDR3 has 15 residues. Germline assignment: CDR1 ENHRY and CDR2 SYGVKD. The CDR3 nucleotides read TGTGCCATCAGTGCTTGGAGGACTGATTCCTACGAGCAGTACTTC. It specifies CAISAWRTDSYEQYF.

This clonotype was recorded at least ten times. This chain uses TRBV5-5 with TRBJ1-2, with 7 bases fitting TRBD1. The CDR3 consists of 14 residues. The trim removed 4 bases at V and 3 bases at J, leaving 6 bases unmatched. The V gene's germline CDR1 is SGHKS and CDR2 YYEKEE (reference sequence). The CDR3 loop is CASSVRDSYYGYTF. The CDR3 DNA reads TGTGCCAGCAGCGTCCGGGACAGCTACTATGGCTACACCTTC.

Many counts were recorded for this clonotype. V is TRBV7-9 and J is TRBJ2-7, with D unclear. Trimming removed 1 base from V and 2 bases from J, with 9 bases in between. The CDR3 loop spans 14 amino acids. Germline CDR1 SEHNR, CDR2 FQNEAQ (reference sequence). CDR3 in amino acids: CASSLGASTYEQYF. The CDR3 DNA sequence: TGTGCCAGCAGCTTAGGAGCCAGTACCTACGAGCAGTACTTC.

This clonotype came up many times. V gene TRBV7-9 combines with J gene TRBJ2-5, with TRBD2 as a possible D gene (6 bases). CDR1 is SEHNR, CDR2 FQNEAQ, per germline (reference sequence). V lost 6 bases, J lost 6 bases, and 20 bases lay in between. This CDR3 comprises 15 residues. The CDR3 nucleotides read TGTGCCAGCAGAGAACTAGCCGCCGTAGCCAAGACCCAGTACTTC. It codes for CASRELAAVAKTQYF.

The rearrangement joins TRBV7-2 to TRBJ1-2; possibly TRBD1 for D (5 bases). Germline assignment: CDR1 SGHTA and CDR2 FQGNSA. The CDR3 has 15 residues. V was cut by 2 bases and J by 4 bases, with 14 bases left in between. The CDR3 region has the DNA TGTGCCAGCAGCTTAACCCCCCCCAGGGTCTATGGCTACACCTTC. Residues: CASSLTPPRVYGYTF. The whole variable domain, remainder taken from reference TRBV7-2 and TRBJ1-2, is GAGVSQSPSNKVTEKGKDVELRCDPISGHTALYWYRQSLGQGLEFLIYFQGNSAPDKSGLPSDRFSAERTGGSVSTLTIQRTQQEDSAVYLCASSLTPPRVYGYTFGSGTRLTVV.

The rearrangement uses TRBV10-3 and TRBJ1-5; tentatively, D is TRBD1 (5 bases). The V end was cut by 6 bases, the J end by 2 bases, with 11 bases between. The CDR3 has 14 amino acids. Germline-derived CDR1 and CDR2 are ENHRY and SYGVKD. CDR3 DNA: TGTGCCATCAGCTCACCACAGGGCAATCAGCCCCAGCATTTT. It yields the protein CAISSPQGNQPQHF.

This clonotype has a count of ten or more. This chain joins TRBV24-1 and TRBJ2-5, with D possibly TRBD1 on 6 matching bases. The CDR3 consists of 17 residues. The V and J ends lost 1 base and 9 bases respectively, with 23 bases between them. Germline values: CDR1 KGHDR, CDR2 SFDVKD. The CDR3 loop is CATSDFEGESGNRAQYF. The CDR3 DNA sequence: TGTGCCACCAGTGATTTCGAGGGGGAGAGTGGAAACCGGGCCCAGTACTTC.

This clonotype was seen at least ten times. The gene calls are TRBV5-1 and TRBJ2-3, with 12 positions matching TRBD2. Germline V gene lookup returns CDR1 SGHRS and CDR2 YFSETQ. This CDR3 is built from 18 residues. Trimming cost V 5 bases and J 9 bases; bases outside gene matches: 19. The DNA for the CDR3 is TGCGCCAGCAGGCCTCGACCCCTAGCGGGAGGGCCCTGGTCCACGCAGTATTTT. Protein: CASRPRPLAGGPWSTQYF.

This clonotype was seen many times. The chain joins TRBV9 to TRBJ1-5; 8 bases align to TRBD1. The CDR3 is 14 amino acids. With V trimmed by 4 bases and J by 5 bases, 5 bases remained unmatched. CDR1 SGDLS and CDR2 YYNGEE come from the germline V gene. CDR3 coding DNA: TGTGCCAGCAGCTTGACAGGGGAACATCAGCCCCAGCATTTT. Translating gives CASSLTGEHQPQHF.

The V and J genes are TRBV5-1 and TRBJ1-2; D may be TRBD1 (6 bases). The CDR3 runs 14 residues. Germline V gene lookup returns CDR1 SGHRS and CDR2 YFSETQ. V lost 5 bases and J lost 7, with 18 bases in between. The CDR3 DNA sequence: TGCGCCAGCAGGGACGACACGGGGGCGGGTGGCTACACCTTC. This encodes CASRDDTGAGGYTF.

The chain couples TRBV20-1 to TRBJ1-1, with 11 bases lining up with TRBD1. The V gene end was trimmed by 1 base and the J gene end by 0 bases; junction bases not matched to a gene: 7. There are 17 residues in the CDR3. The germline V gene encodes CDR1 DFQATT and CDR2 SNEGSKA (reference sequence). The CDR3 DNA reads as TGCAGTGCTAGAGCCGGGACAGGGGGAGGGGTGAACACTGAAGCTTTCTTT. It encodes CSARAGTGGGVNTEAFF.

This clonotype was detected ten times or more. J is TRBJ1-6 and V is TRBV2; a weak D match, TRBD1 (6 bases). CDR1 SNHLY and CDR2 FYNNEI come from the germline V gene. With 6 bases removed from V and 3 bases from J, the gap between germline ends came to 9 bases. The CDR3 sequence is 14 residues long. The CDR3 DNA is TGTGCCAGCAGAAGGGGGGTCTATAATTCACCCCTCCACTTT. Amino acids: CASRRGVYNSPLHF.

V usage is TRBV2 and J usage is TRBJ1-5; 7 nucleotides align to TRBD1. The J segment lost 7 bases and the V segment lost 8 bases, leaving 11 bases of the junction unmatched. The CDR3 is 14 amino acids. Germline CDR1 SNHLY, CDR2 FYNNEI. The CDR3 sequence is CASRGTGEMQPQHF. CDR3 bases: TGTGCCAGCCGGGGCACAGGGGAGATGCAGCCCCAGCATTTT. Together with reference TRBV2 and TRBJ1-5, the CDR3 gives the full variable domain: EPEVTQTPSHQVTQMGQEVILRCVPISNHLYFYWYRQILGQKVEFLVSFYNNEISEKSEIFDDQFSVERPDGSNFTLKIRSTKLEDSAMYFCASRGTGEMQPQHFGDGTRLSIL.

This clonotype was seen more than once but under ten times. A single base separates this from a much larger clone, so it may be a read error. V and J are TRBV6-1 and TRBJ1-2; 11 bases are shared with TRBD1. CDR3 size: 18 residues. Germline-derived CDR1 and CDR2 are MNHNS and SASEGT. The V gene end was trimmed by 6 bases and the J gene end by 2 bases; junction bases not matched to a gene: 14. The CDR3 DNA is TGTGCCAGCAGAAACCGGGGGACAGGGGGTCCCTTCAACTATGGCTACACCTTC. Its translation: CASRNRGTGGPFNYGYTF.

This clonotype was seen many times. The chain couples TRBV11-2 to TRBJ2-3, with a weak D call TRBD1 (6 bases). Trimming stripped 4 bases from V and 4 bases from J, with 21 bases between. The CDR3 runs 17 residues. CDR1 and CDR2 (germline): SGHAT, FQNNGV. The CDR3 sequence is CASSSDTGTTGSDTQYF. In DNA form, the CDR3 reads TGTGCCAGCAGCTCGGACACCGGGACAACAGGGTCAGATACGCAGTATTTT.